Below, 30 T cell receptor beta chains from the same sample are listed, as sequenced in a study of tumor-infiltrating lymphocytes in primary liver carcinoma. Unsorted whole blood served as the source of blood RNA, and germline DNA was extracted as well. Priming with a constant-region primer yielded TCR beta cDNA from 400 to 500 ng total RNA. A slightly modified ARM-PCR protocol with three nested multiplex PCR rounds produced these TCR beta libraries. With TRBV1-TRBV30 forward primers and a C-beta reverse primer, the first two PCR rounds were run for 10 to 11 cycles each. TCRdb re-derived calls from the multiplex PCR reads in MiXCR, one entry per CDR3 protein. The sample includes 330,000 or so distinct CDR3 sequences, less than 65% seen only once; the top ten take about 6.1%. Sequencing used peripheral blood. The receptors derive from a man between 40 and 49 years old with primary liver carcinoma and hepatitis B virus infection.

This clonotype occurred once. The junction and the germline gene differ at one end; a read error may be behind it. This chain joins TRBV7-9 and TRBJ2-1, with TRBD2 matching over 8 bases. This CDR3 comprises 14 residues. Germline CDR1 SEHNR, CDR2 FQNEAQ (reference sequence). The CDR3: CASSLADRTSLQSF. Here the CDR3 DNA reads TGTGCCAGCAGCTTAGCAGATCGGACTAGCCTACAGTCCTTC.

On this clonotype: A much larger clone differs from this one at a single base, so this may be a read error. DNA of the CDR3: TGCAGCGGGGGGGGAGGGTCAAACGGCGAGCAGTACTTC. Its translation is CSGGGGSNGEQYF. The chain carries TRBV29-1 and TRBJ2-7; TRBD2 agrees at 7 bases. The CDR3 length is 13 residues. The ends lost 7 bases at V and 6 bases at J; junction bases unmatched: 12. Looked up from germline, CDR1 is SQVTM and CDR2 is ANQGSEA.

This clonotype was counted a few times. The chain recombines TRBV7-3 with TRBJ2-1, with 7 bases lining up with TRBD2. Germline trimming cut 1 base from V and 5 bases from J; bases unmatched to any gene: 2. The CDR3 loop spans 14 amino acids. Germline CDR1 is SGHTA and CDR2 is FQGTGA. The DNA of the CDR3 is TGTGCCAGCAGCTTAATGGGACTACACAATGAGCAGTTCTTC. As protein: CASSLMGLHNEQFF.

The chain employs TRBV24-1 and TRBJ2-3; no firm D call. The germline V gene has CDR1 KGHDR and CDR2 SFDVKD. The germline V and J ends were trimmed by 10 bases and 1 base, with 14 bases remaining between them. The CDR3 spans 14 residues. CDR3 in DNA: TGTGCCACAGAGTGGGTTGCGGGCACAGATACGCAGTATTTT. It yields the protein CATEWVAGTDTQYF.

This clonotype was observed at least ten times. The chain uses TRBV29-1 and TRBJ2-1; D could derive from TRBD1 or TRBD2 (5 bases each). V dropped 6 bases and J dropped 4 bases, with 7 bases sitting between them. This CDR3 is 11 amino acids long. Germline CDR1 is SQVTM and CDR2 is ANQGSEA. CDR3 residues: CSVGRYNEQFF. The CDR3, as DNA: TGCAGCGTGGGACGGTACAATGAGCAGTTCTTC.

A single count supports this clonotype. Compared with germline, one end of the junction differs, possibly owing to a read error. The gene calls are TRBV12-3 or TRBV12-4 and TRBJ1-2, with D tentatively TRBD1 (6 bases). The CDR3 is made up of 14 amino acids. CDR3 coding DNA: TGTCCCAGCAGTTTATGGGGGGCAGACTATGGCTACACCTTC. It is translated as CPSSLWGADYGYTF.

Notes on this clonotype: The junction and the germline gene differ at one end; a read error may be behind it. The J gene is TRBJ2-5, the V gene TRBV4-3, with 7 bases aligning to TRBD2. The CDR3 length is 19 residues. Germline CDR1 and CDR2: LGHNA and YSLEER. The DNA for the CDR3 is TGCGCCAGCGGCCAAGAAGGAGCGGGATGGTCCCTTAGTCAGGAGACCCAGTACTTC. It codes for CASGQEGAGWSLSQETQYF.

About this clonotype: A read error is possible here, since a much larger clone lies one base away. The chain has TRBV11-2 and TRBJ1-3; D unresolved. There are 18 residues in the CDR3. From germline, CDR1 is SGHAT and CDR2 FQNNGV. Deletions cut 0 bases from V and 2 bases from J, with 17 bases between. CDR3 DNA: TGTGCCAGCAGCTTAGACCCGCTTTTCACCCACCCTGGAAACACCATATATTTT. Amino acid sequence: CASSLDPLFTHPGNTIYF.

This clonotype was observed a single time. A single base separates this from a much larger clone, so it may be a read error. The V call is TRBV10-3, the J call TRBJ1-6; D is ambiguous. The V end lost 4 bases, the J end lost 9 bases, and 16 bases lay between the germline ends. The germline CDR1 and CDR2 sequences are ENHRY and SYGVKD. The CDR3 is 15 residues long. In DNA form, the CDR3 reads TGTGCCATCAGTGCCGAAAAGGACGTTAGTTCACCCCTCCACTTT. Translating gives CAISAEKDVSSPLHF.

This clonotype was observed many times. The chain carries TRBV6-2 or TRBV6-3 and TRBJ2-7; 9 nucleotides match TRBD1. The CDR3 has 13 residues. V gave up 7 bases and J gave up 4 bases; unmatched junction bases: 5. Germline CDR1 is MNHEY and CDR2 is SVGEGT. The CDR3 is CASNPGQGYEQYF. The CDR3 DNA sequence: TGTGCCAGCAATCCGGGACAGGGATACGAGCAGTACTTC.

Regarding this clonotype: The junction differs from germline at one of its ends, possibly a read error. The chain joins TRBV29-1 to TRBJ2-7, with D possibly called TRBD1 or TRBD2 (5 bases each). The CDR3 extends over 11 amino acids. CDR1 and CDR2 (germline): SQVTM, ANQGSEA. The CDR3 DNA sequence: TGCAGCCTTGAAGATGGGGGCGAGCAGTACTTC. It codes for CSLEDGGEQYF.

This clonotype was counted many times. The rearrangement links TRBV11-1 to TRBJ2-1; 7 bases are a match to TRBD1. Looked up from germline, CDR1 is SGHAT and CDR2 is FQDESV (reference sequence). After removal of 10 bases from V and 3 bases from J, the junction contained 9 bases not matched to a gene. The CDR3 covers 14 residues. The CDR3 bases are TGTGCCACTATGGTCGACAGGGTCTACAATGAGCAGTTCTTC. This sequence encodes CATMVDRVYNEQFF.

The chain links TRBV11-2 to TRBJ2-7; D may be TRBD1 or TRBD2 (5 bases each). The V gene lost 3 bases and the J gene lost 3 bases, with 15 bases spanning the gap. The CDR3 extends over 15 amino acids. Germline V gene data show CDR1 as SGHAT and CDR2 as FQNNGV. The CDR3 reads CASSFFGTGSYEQYF. CDR3 DNA sequence: TGTGCCAGCAGCTTCTTCGGGACGGGAAGCTACGAGCAGTACTTC.

This clonotype was detected once. With a much larger clone just one base away, this may be a read error. The chain joins TRBV6-1 to TRBJ2-3; the match to TRBD2 covers 12 bases. The length of the CDR3 is 17 residues. The trim removed 2 bases at V and 6 bases at J, leaving 9 bases unmatched. The germline gives CDR1 MNHNS, CDR2 SASEGT. CDR3 in DNA: TGTGCCAGCAGTGAATATCTAGCGGGAGGGCAACTGGATACGCAGTATTTT. As protein: CASSEYLAGGQLDTQYF.

Concerning this clonotype itself: Without the conserved terminal phenylalanine or tryptophan, this CDR3 likely stems from a read error. This chain joins TRBV6-5 and TRBJ1-3; no clear D gene. Deletions cut 0 bases from V and 3 bases from J, with 12 bases between. This CDR3 is 16 amino acids long. Germline CDR1 and CDR2: MNHEY and SVGAGI. The CDR3 region is CASSYSEVGSGNTIYL. CDR3 nucleotide sequence: TGTGCCAGCAGTTACTCGGAGGTCGGAAGTGGAAACACCATATATCTT.

Details on this clonotype: Lacking the conserved final phenylalanine or tryptophan, this CDR3 likely reflects a read error. The DNA is omitted, as the CDR3 cannot be located on it reliably, and the CDR3 follows TCRdb's listing. The chain joins TRBV11-2 to TRBJ2-1. The germline V gene has CDR1 SGHAT and CDR2 FQNNGV. The CDR3 numbers 16 amino acids, ends counted. CDR3: CASSLARRSLYNEQFY.

Comment on this clonotype: A read error may explain this, as a much larger clone is one base away. The conserved closing phenylalanine or tryptophan is absent in this CDR3, likely reflecting a read error. The chain combines TRBV6-1 with TRBJ2-1, with 8 nucleotides matching TRBD2. J was trimmed by 7 bases and V by 7 bases; bases with no gene match: 6. The CDR3 sequence is 13 residues long. Germline-derived CDR1 and CDR2 are MNHNS and SASEGT. The CDR3 nucleotides are TGTGCCAGCATAAGGCGGGAGGTAAATGAGCAGTTCTTA. Protein: CASIRREVNEQFL.

This clonotype occurred once. Given a much more abundant clone one base away, this may be a read error. This sequence joins TRBV5-6 and TRBJ1-2; D call uncertain. From germline, CDR1 is SGHDT and CDR2 YYEEEE. V lost 5 bases, J lost 8 bases, and 19 bases lay in between. The CDR3 loop spans 14 amino acids. CDR3 sequence reads: CASSRSAGLDGYTF. The CDR3 DNA follows: TGTGCCAGCAGTAGGTCGGCCGGACTCGACGGCTACACCTTC.

Note on this clonotype: A much bigger clone sits one base away, suggesting this may be a read error. The chain carries TRBV12-3 or TRBV12-4 and TRBJ2-7; 7 bases map to TRBD1. This CDR3 region has 13 residues. Germline trimming cut 2 bases from V and 4 bases from J; bases unmatched to any gene: 2. CDR3 sequence reads: CASSLQGVYEQYF. The CDR3, as DNA: TGTGCCAGCAGTTTACAGGGGGTATACGAGCAGTACTTC.

Comment on this clonotype: Germline and junction disagree at one end, which may indicate a read error. CDR3 region: CANSPPDKLHETQYF. Here the CDR3 DNA reads TGTGCCAACAGCCCACCGGACAAGTTGCACGAGACCCAGTACTTC. The chain carries TRBV11-2 and TRBJ2-5; tentatively, D is TRBD1 (5 bases). CDR1 is SGHAT, CDR2 FQNNGV, per germline. The CDR3 spans 15 residues.

This clonotype has only a few counts. V and J are TRBV5-6 and TRBJ2-7; perhaps TRBD2 as D (6 bases). The V end lost 5 bases, the J end lost 0 bases, and 12 bases lay between the germline ends. The CDR3 extends over 14 amino acids. Germline V gene lookup returns CDR1 SGHDT and CDR2 YYEEEE. The CDR3 loop is CASREGRGSYEQYF. In DNA form, the CDR3 reads TGTGCCAGCAGGGAGGGACGGGGCTCCTACGAGCAGTACTTC.

The J gene is TRBJ2-1, the V gene TRBV19, with TRBD2 identical over 7 bases. From germline, CDR1 is LNHDA and CDR2 SQIVND (reference sequence). The CDR3 spans 15 residues. Trimming cost V 6 bases and J 5 bases; bases outside gene matches: 10. The CDR3 loop reads CASSLLAGAHNEQFF. In nucleotides, the CDR3 is TGTGCCAGTAGCCTTTTAGCGGGCGCACACAATGAGCAGTTCTTC.

This clonotype was seen many times. The J gene is TRBJ2-1, the V gene TRBV29-1; 7 bases map to TRBD2. J was trimmed by 5 bases and V by 4 bases; bases with no gene match: 2. CDR1 SQVTM and CDR2 ANQGSEA come from the germline V gene. This CDR3 comprises 12 residues. CDR3 DNA: TGCAGCGTTGCCAGCGGGGACAATGAGCAGTTCTTC. Protein product: CSVASGDNEQFF.

CDR3 sequence (DNA): TGCGCCAGCCGTCCCTTTCAGAGTGACACTGAAGCTTTCTTT. Protein sequence: CASRPFQSDTEAFF. The chain combines TRBV5-1 with TRBJ1-1; unclear D gene. CDR1 is SGHRS, CDR2 YFSETQ, per germline. The CDR3 loop spans 14 amino acids. The V end was cut by 7 bases, the J end by 3 bases, with 16 bases between.

Of note for this clonotype: At one boundary the junction diverges from the germline segment, which might be a read error. V gene TRBV11-2 combines with J gene TRBJ2-1; possibly TRBD2 for D (5 bases). Germline V gives CDR1 SGHAT, CDR2 FQNNGV. The CDR3 has 13 residues. The CDR3: CASSYEGANEQFF. The CDR3 bases are TGTGCTAGCAGCTATGAGGGAGCGAATGAGCAGTTCTTC. Full variable domain (remainder filled in from reference TRBV11-2 and TRBJ2-1): EAGVAQSPRYKIIEKRQSVAFWCNPISGHATLYWYQQILGQGPKLLIQFQNNGVVDDSQLPKDRFSAERLKGVDSTLKIQPAKLEDSAVYLCASSYEGANEQFFGPGTRLTVL.

Concerning this clonotype itself: This could be a read error, since a much larger clone is one nucleotide away. The chain carries TRBV5-5 and TRBJ2-5; D is ambiguous. The germline V gene has CDR1 SGHKS and CDR2 YYEKEE (reference sequence). The V and J ends lost 4 bases and 3 bases respectively, with 7 bases between them. The CDR3 consists of 12 residues. CDR3 loop: CASSMSEETQYF. CDR3 in DNA: TGTGCCAGCAGCATGTCTGAAGAGACCCAGTACTTC.

In regard to this clonotype: The junction differs from germline at one of its ends, possibly a read error. This sequence joins TRBV11-2 and TRBJ2-5, with D possibly TRBD2 on 6 matching bases. Germline loops: CDR1 SGHAT, CDR2 FQNNGV. This CDR3 has 15 residues. The CDR3 nucleotides are TGTGCCAGTAGCTTAGCCCTAGCGAACCAAGAGACCCAGTACTTC. Its translation is CASSLALANQETQYF.

This clonotype occurred a few times. Possible read error: a much larger clone is one base away. The chain is built from TRBV10-2 and TRBJ1-1; D unclear. The germline gives CDR1 WSHSY, CDR2 SAAADI. This CDR3 is 11 amino acids long. CDR3: CVSSEYTEAFF. The CDR3 DNA sequence: TGCGTCAGCAGTGAGTACACTGAAGCTTTCTTT.

Comments on this clonotype: A junction end diverges from the germline sequence, so it may reflect a read error. This chain's CDR3 is CASSPTSGRARENQYF. The CDR3 DNA sequence: TGCGCCAGCTCTCCGACTAGCGGGAGGGCTAGAGAGAACCAGTACTTC. The chain has TRBV5-1 and TRBJ2-5; 14 nucleotides agree with TRBD2. Germline values: CDR1 SGHRS, CDR2 YFSETQ. The length of the CDR3 is 16 residues.

As for this clonotype: This may be a read error, as it is one base from a much larger clone. The rearrangement links TRBV4-1 to TRBJ1-1; D call uncertain. The CDR3 spans 14 residues. CDR1 MGHRA and CDR2 YSYEKL come from the germline V gene. The CDR3 here is CVSSQDTRLTEAFF. CDR3 in DNA: TGCGTCAGCAGCCAAGATACCCGGCTCACTGAAGCTTTCTTT.